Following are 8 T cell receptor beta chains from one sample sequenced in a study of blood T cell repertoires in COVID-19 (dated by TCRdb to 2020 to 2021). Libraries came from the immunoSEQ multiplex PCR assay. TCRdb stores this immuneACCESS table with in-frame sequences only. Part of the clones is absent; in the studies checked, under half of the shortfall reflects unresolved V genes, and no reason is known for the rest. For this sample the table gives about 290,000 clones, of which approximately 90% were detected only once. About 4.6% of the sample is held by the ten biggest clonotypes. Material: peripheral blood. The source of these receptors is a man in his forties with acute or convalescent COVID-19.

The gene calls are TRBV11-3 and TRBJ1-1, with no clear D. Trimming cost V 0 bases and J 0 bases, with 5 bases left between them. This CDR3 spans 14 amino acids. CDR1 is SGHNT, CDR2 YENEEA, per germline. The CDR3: CASSLDGVNTEAFF. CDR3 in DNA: TGTGCCAGCAGCTTAGACGGGGTGAACACTGAAGCTTTCTTT.

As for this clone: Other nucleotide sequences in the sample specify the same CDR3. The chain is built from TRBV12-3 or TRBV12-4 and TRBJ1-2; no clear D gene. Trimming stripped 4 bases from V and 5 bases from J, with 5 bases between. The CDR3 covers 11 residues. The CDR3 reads CASSSGYGYTF. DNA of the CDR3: TGTGCCAGCAGTTCAGGTTATGGCTACACCTTC.

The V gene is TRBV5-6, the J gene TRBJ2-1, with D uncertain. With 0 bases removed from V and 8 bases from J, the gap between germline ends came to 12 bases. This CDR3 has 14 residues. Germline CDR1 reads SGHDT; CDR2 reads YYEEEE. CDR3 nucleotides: TGTGCCAGCAGCTTGGCGGTCCAGGTCTATGAGCAGTTCTTC. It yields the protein CASSLAVQVYEQFF.

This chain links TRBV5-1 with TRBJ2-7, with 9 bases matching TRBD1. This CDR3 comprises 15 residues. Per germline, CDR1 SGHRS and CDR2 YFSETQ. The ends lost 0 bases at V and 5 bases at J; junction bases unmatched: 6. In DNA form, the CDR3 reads TGCGCCAGCAGCTTGGCCGGGACAGGGAAAAACGAGCAGTACTTC. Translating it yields CASSLAGTGKNEQYF.

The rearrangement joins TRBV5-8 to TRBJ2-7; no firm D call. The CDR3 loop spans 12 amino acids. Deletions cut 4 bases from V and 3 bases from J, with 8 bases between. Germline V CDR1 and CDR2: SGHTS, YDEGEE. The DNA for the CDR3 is TGTGCCAGCAGCATTTCTAGCTACGAGCAGTACTTC. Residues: CASSISSYEQYF.

The CDR3 DNA is TGTGCTTCAGGACAGGGAGTGAACACTGAAGCTTTCTTT. This translates into CASGQGVNTEAFF. The chain employs TRBV6-5 and TRBJ1-1; 8 bases map to TRBD1. The CDR3 has 13 residues. Per the germline V gene, CDR1 is MNHEY and CDR2 is SVGAGI.

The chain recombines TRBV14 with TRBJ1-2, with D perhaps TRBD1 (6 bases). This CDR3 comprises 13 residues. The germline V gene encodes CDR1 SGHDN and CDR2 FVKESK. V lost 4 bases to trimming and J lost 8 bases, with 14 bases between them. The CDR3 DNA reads TGTGCCAGCAGCCTTACGCCAGGGGACGGCTACACCTTC. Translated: CASSLTPGDGYTF. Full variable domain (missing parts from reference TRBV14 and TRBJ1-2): EAGVTQFPSHSVIEKGQTVTLRCDPISGHDNLYWYRRVMGKEIKFLLHFVKESKQDESGMPNNRFLAERTGGTYSTLKVQPAELEDSGVYFCASSLTPGDGYTFGSGTRLTVV.

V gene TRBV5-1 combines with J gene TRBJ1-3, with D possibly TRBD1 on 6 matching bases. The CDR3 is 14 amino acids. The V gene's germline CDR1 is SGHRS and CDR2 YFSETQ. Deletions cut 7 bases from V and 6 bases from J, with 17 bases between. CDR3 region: CASWPGGAENTIYF. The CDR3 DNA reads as TGCGCCAGCTGGCCTGGGGGGGCTGAAAACACCATATATTTT.